This TCR beta chain stems from a study of blood T cell repertoires in COVID-19. Cohorts were determined from participant-reported clinical history. This CDR3 is built from 17 residues. Looked up from germline, CDR1 is GTSNPN and CDR2 is SVGIG (reference sequence). V lost 4 bases, J lost 0 bases, and 14 bases stayed unmatched. Here immunoSEQ multiplex PCR was the method, and the copy in TCRdb shows in-frame clones only, minus some. The table includes approximately 470,000 clones, about nine tenths detected once. The chain recombines TRBV30 with TRBJ1-1; the match to TRBD1 covers 7 bases. Specimen: PBMCs or T cells enriched from blood (not recorded which). This TCR came from a woman in her late teens or twenties who had recovered from COVID-19. CDR3 bases: TGTGCCTGGAAGGAGGGGGCGTTCAGCAAGATGAACACTGAAGCTTTCTTT. It codes for CAWKEGAFSKMNTEAFF.